These T cell receptor beta chains were read from a single sample in a study of beta chain features in type 1 diabetes. The table came from immunoSEQ multiplex PCR; TCRdb's copy has only in-frame clones and leaves some out. The data contain 120,000 to 150,000 clones, roughly a tenth of them seen just once; the ten biggest clones take up around 1.4%. The specimen sequenced was naive CD4+ T cells from blood. The receptors were gathered from a man between 18 and 29 years old in good health. CDR3s include the opening cysteine and the closing phenylalanine or tryptophan. The order of the fields is V gene, D gene, clone size, J gene, CDR3 protein, CDR3 DNA. The D gene is left open where the match is weak. The size of a clone is reported for some rows only, either as once, few or many, or as a class for expanded clones.

>TRBV7-2|-|many|TRBJ2-3
CASSPGDSDTQYF
TGTGCCAGCAGTCCCGGGGATTCAGATACGCAGTATTTT
>TRBV29-1|TRBD2|few|TRBJ2-1
CSTGLATNNEQFF
TGCAGCACAGGACTAGCGACCAACAATGAGCAGTTCTTC
>TRBV5-8|-|-|TRBJ1-2
CASSRTDYGYTF
TGTGCCAGCAGCCGGACAGACTATGGCTACACCTTC
>TRBV28|-|few|TRBJ2-7
CASSRQAWDEQYF
TGTGCCAGCAGTAGACAGGCCTGGGACGAGCAGTACTTC
>TRBV7-2|-|few|TRBJ1-5
CASSEYRDDQPQHF
TGTGCCAGCAGCGAATACAGGGATGATCAGCCCCAGCATTTT
>TRBV7-9|-|few|TRBJ2-7
CASSPGKNYEQYF
TGTGCCAGCAGCCCAGGAAAAAACTACGAGCAGTACTTC
>TRBV15|TRBD2|many|TRBJ2-5
CATSRVLAVETQYF
TGTGCCACCAGCAGAGTACTAGCGGTAGAGACCCAGTACTTC
>TRBV7-8|TRBD1|-|TRBJ2-2
CASSWGQGAGTGELFF
TGTGCCAGCAGCTGGGGACAGGGGGCTGGGACCGGGGAGCTGTTTTTT
>TRBV7-6|TRBD2|few|TRBJ2-3
CASSLAPSSGGATTDTQYF
TGTGCCAGCAGCTTAGCCCCTTCTAGCGGGGGGGCGACGACAGATACGCAGTATTTT
>TRBV7-2|TRBD2|few|TRBJ2-1
CASSLTLAGGVSNEQFF
TGTGCCAGCAGCTTAACGCTAGCGGGGGGAGTCTCCAATGAGCAGTTCTTC
>TRBV4-2|-|few|TRBJ1-2
CASSQGRERGYTF
TGTGCCAGCAGCCAAGGCAGGGAACGCGGCTACACCTTC
>TRBV7-3|-|-|TRBJ2-7
CASSLQDSYEQYF
TGTGCCAGCAGCTTACAGGACTCCTACGAGCAGTACTTC
>TRBV6-5|-|few|TRBJ2-1
CASVYRVSYNEQFF
TGTGCCAGCGTTTACAGGGTATCCTACAATGAGCAGTTCTTC
>TRBV18|-|-|TRBJ2-1
CASSPTQGSSYNEQFF
TGTGCCAGCTCACCAACCCAGGGGAGCTCCTACAATGAGCAGTTCTTC
>TRBV18|TRBD2|few|TRBJ2-5
CASSPLVRSGGQETQYF
TGTGCCAGCTCACCCCTCGTTCGTAGCGGGGGGCAAGAGACCCAGTACTTC
>TRBV27|-|-|TRBJ1-6
CASSLSRFNSPLHF
TGTGCCAGCAGTTTATCACGGTTTAATTCACCCCTCCACTTT
>TRBV30|-|many|TRBJ2-3
CAWSQGRDTQYF
TGTGCCTGGAGTCAGGGGAGAGATACGCAGTATTTT
>TRBV7-3|-|-|TRBJ1-6
CASSQQGDANSPLHF
TGTGCCAGCAGCCAACAGGGAGACGCGAATTCACCCCTCCACTTT
>TRBV4-2|-|few|TRBJ2-7
CASSKIPEASYEQYF
TGTGCCAGCAGCAAGATCCCGGAGGCGTCCTACGAGCAGTACTTC
>TRBV5-1|-|-|TRBJ2-5
CASSLAMDGGGRETQYF
TGCGCCAGCAGCTTGGCCATGGACGGCGGCGGGCGAGAGACCCAGTACTTC
>TRBV7-7|-|-|TRBJ2-3
CASSPTGHSGQGGGTDTQYF
TGTGCCAGCAGCCCCACCGGGCACTCGGGGCAGGGCGGGGGCACAGATACGCAGTATTTT
>TRBV9|TRBD2|-|TRBJ2-7
CASSARSTTSGGSYEQYF
TGTGCCAGCAGCGCTAGGAGCACCACTAGCGGGGGGTCCTACGAGCAGTACTTC